The clone carrying this T cell receptor (beta chain) was found many times. Antigen unknown. The V and J ends lost 1 base and 3 bases respectively, with 33 bases between them. The CDR3 loop spans 22 amino acids. Germline CDR1 and CDR2: SGHNT and YENEEA. TCRdb re-called the RACE reads with MiXCR, one entry per CDR3 protein. In the table there are about 81,000 distinct CDR3 sequences, 10% of which are singletons. Time point given: patch test 2, 6 weeks after DPC sensitization. Treatment reported: therapeutic diphenylcyclopropenone sensitization with weekly scalp DPC. This sample stems from a study of human T cells and chemical hapten exposure. Study as a whole: The study sensitized with 2% DPC on a roughly 2 cm by roughly 2 cm patch of upper inner arm skin.

Whole-study findings and limits: As patch test score rose, PT1 expanded TCR counts tended to rise as well.

The sample consisted of whole blood, taken in connection with sensitization to the hapten diphenylcyclopropenone (DPC). The J gene is TRBJ2-5, the V gene TRBV11-3; weak D call: TRBD2 (5 bases). The receptor was derived from a woman aged 30 to 39 with alopecia areata. Some clones in this sample may be carry-over from other donors' samples. The CDR3 here is CASSLAPILAGPGVIEEETQYF. The CDR3 region has the DNA TGTGCCAGCAGCTTAGCCCCGATTTTGGCCGGACCCGGGGTAATAGAAGAAGAGACCCAGTACTTC.